The 16 T cell receptor beta chains presented below share a single source sample, sequenced in a study of T cell repertoires in ileal Crohn's disease. Produced via immunoSEQ multiplex PCR; TCRdb's table is partial and in-frame only. The sample has about 3,800 clones; about 79% are singletons. Sequenced sample: ileal tissue. The origin of the receptors is an adult with Crohn's disease.

The chain links TRBV5-1 to TRBJ1-1, with 7 bases matching TRBD1. V trimming: 4 bases; J trimming: 0 bases; junction bases outside the gene matches: 9. The CDR3 contains 16 residues. Per the germline V gene, CDR1 is SGHRS and CDR2 is YFSETQ. The CDR3 nucleotides read TGCGCCAGCAGCACTACAGGGGCGGTGATGAACACTGAAGCTTTCTTT. Translating gives CASSTTGAVMNTEAFF. Full variable domain (outside the CDR3, taken from reference TRBV5-1 and TRBJ1-1): KAGVTQTPRYLIKTRGQQVTLSCSPISGHRSVSWYQQTPGQGLQFLFEYFSETQRNKGNFPGRFSGRQFSNSRSEMNVSTLELGDSALYLCASSTTGAVMNTEAFFGQGTRLTVV.

The chain has TRBV28 and TRBJ1-6, with a tentative D call TRBD1 (5 bases). This CDR3 spans 16 amino acids. Trimming stripped 6 bases from V and 1 base from J, with 13 bases between. Germline lookup yields CDR1 MDHEN and CDR2 SYDVKM. In nucleotides, the CDR3 is TGTGCCAGCAGCCCAGGGTTTGGGTCCTATAATTCACCCCTCCACTTT. This gives the protein CASSPGFGSYNSPLHF.

This clone was detected only once. J is TRBJ2-5 and V is TRBV7-6; D unclear. In germline, CDR1 is SGHVS, CDR2 FNYEAQ. V was shortened by 6 bases and J by 4 bases, with 15 bases between the two germline ends. CDR3 length: 14 residues. CDR3 sequence: CASSTSSTGETQYF. Written as DNA, the CDR3 is TGTGCCAGCAGTACATCTTCGACGGGAGAGACCCAGTACTTC.

V usage is TRBV14 and J usage is TRBJ2-1, with 9 bases identical to TRBD2. CDR1 is SGHDN and CDR2 is FVKESK in the germline V gene. CDR3 length: 16 residues. J was trimmed by 3 bases and V by 4 bases; bases with no gene match: 7. As DNA, the CDR3 is TGTGCCAGCAGCCCCCTAGCGGGATGGGGCTACAATGAGCAGTTCTTC. Amino acid sequence: CASSPLAGWGYNEQFF.

The genes are TRBV19 and TRBJ1-2, with a weak D call TRBD1 (6 bases). The germline V gene encodes CDR1 LNHDA and CDR2 SQIVND (reference sequence). This CDR3 is built from 16 residues. The V and J ends lost 5 bases and 3 bases respectively, with 19 bases between them. CDR3 region: CASSSETGWRYYGYTF. In DNA, the CDR3 is TGTGCCAGTAGTTCGGAAACAGGGTGGAGGTACTATGGCTACACCTTC. Based on the CDR3 plus reference TRBV19 and TRBJ1-2, the full variable domain is DGGITQSPKYLFRKEGQNVTLSCEQNLNHDAMYWYRQDPGQGLRLIYYSQIVNDFQKGDIAEGYSVSREKKESFPLTVTSAQKNPTAFYLCASSSETGWRYYGYTFGSGTRLTVV.

This clone was seen a few times. V and J are TRBV5-1 and TRBJ2-5, with 12 nucleotides matching TRBD2. The V and J ends lost 1 base and 5 bases, in that order; junction bases with no gene match: 18. The length of the CDR3 is 20 residues. Germline values: CDR1 SGHRS, CDR2 YFSETQ. In DNA, the CDR3 is TGCGCCAGCAGCTTGCCCGACCTGACTAGCGGGGGTGACTTTTCGGAGACCCAGTACTTC. Its protein is CASSLPDLTSGGDFSETQYF.

The CDR3 here is CASSSRQGAQETQYF. CDR3 bases: TGTGCCAGCAGCTCGAGACAGGGGGCGCAAGAGACCCAGTACTTC. This rearrangement joins TRBV5-4 to TRBJ2-5; the match to TRBD1 covers 10 bases. Per the germline V gene, CDR1 is SGHNT and CDR2 is YYREEE (reference sequence). CDR3 length equals 15 residues. The ends lost 3 bases at V and 2 bases at J; junction bases unmatched: 4.

The chain combines TRBV10-3 with TRBJ2-3; TRBD1 matches at 8 bases. Trimming at V came to 5 bases and at J to 3 bases, leaving 4 bases not matched to a gene. The germline gives CDR1 ENHRY, CDR2 SYGVKD. The length of the CDR3 is 14 residues. The CDR3 DNA is TGTGCCATCAGTTCTGACAGGGGTACAGATACGCAGTATTTT. This codes for CAISSDRGTDTQYF.

The sample holds one count of this clone. The J gene is TRBJ2-7, the V gene TRBV7-8; weak D call: TRBD2 (6 bases). The CDR3 consists of 13 residues. CDR1 is SGHVS, CDR2 FQNEAQ, per germline. Trimming removed 2 bases at V and 1 base at J, with 6 bases between. The CDR3 DNA is TGTGCCAGCAGCTTACTAGCGTCCTACGAGCAGTACTTC. This sequence encodes CASSLLASYEQYF.

The chain employs TRBV9 and TRBJ2-7, with 7 positions matching TRBD1. With V trimmed by 5 bases and J by 2 bases, 7 bases remained unmatched. CDR3 length equals 14 residues. Germline V lookup: CDR1 SGDLS, CDR2 YYNGEE. CDR3 in amino acids: CASSRQGSTYEQYF. CDR3 coding DNA: TGTGCCAGCAGTAGACAGGGAAGCACCTACGAGCAGTACTTC. Full variable domain (remainder filled in from reference TRBV9 and TRBJ2-7): DSGVTQTPKHLITATGQRVTLRCSPRSGDLSVYWYQQSLDQGLQFLIQYYNGEERAKGNILERFSAQQFPDLHSELNLSSLELGDSALYFCASSRQGSTYEQYFGPGTRLTVT.

The rearrangement links TRBV30 to TRBJ2-1; D gene unclear. The CDR3 totals 11 residues. The germline V and J ends were trimmed by 4 bases and 6 bases, with 7 bases remaining between them. From germline, CDR1 is GTSNPN and CDR2 SVGIG (reference sequence). CDR3 region: CAWNYFNEQFF. The CDR3 nucleotides are TGTGCCTGGAACTACTTCAATGAGCAGTTCTTC.

This chain connects TRBV11-2 to TRBJ1-5; 8 bases are shared with TRBD1. The CDR3 is made up of 13 amino acids. Germline-derived CDR1 and CDR2 are SGHAT and FQNNGV. Unmatched junction bases numbered 4, after V lost 5 bases and J lost 7 bases. CDR3 bases: TGTGCCAGCAGCCCAGGGGGCCGGCAGCCCCAGCATTTT. Amino acid sequence: CASSPGGRQPQHF.

V is TRBV29-1 and J is TRBJ1-2; weak D call: TRBD1 (5 bases). V was shortened by 3 bases and J by 0 bases, with 14 bases between the two germline ends. CDR1 is SQVTM, CDR2 ANQGSEA, per germline. CDR3 length equals 15 residues. For the CDR3, the DNA is TGCAGCGTTGATACGACAGTAGGGTCTAACTATGGCTACACCTTC. Translating it yields CSVDTTVGSNYGYTF.

J is TRBJ2-1 and V is TRBV19; D is possibly TRBD1 (5 bases). V lost 5 bases and J lost 10, with 12 bases in between. CDR3 length equals 12 residues. Germline values: CDR1 LNHDA, CDR2 SQIVND (reference sequence). CDR3 protein: CASSLPGPEQFF. The CDR3 nucleotides are TGTGCCAGTAGTTTACCAGGGCCGGAGCAGTTCTTC.

The chain combines TRBV19 with TRBJ2-2, with unresolved D. CDR1 and CDR2 (germline): LNHDA, SQIVND (reference sequence). V lost 6 bases, J lost 3 bases, and 8 bases lay in between. The CDR3 is 13 amino acids. The CDR3 DNA reads as TGTGCCAGTAGGACACCCTACACCGGGGAGCTGTTTTTT. Its protein is CASRTPYTGELFF.

This chain uses TRBV25-1 with TRBJ2-1; D unresolved. This CDR3 region has 12 residues. CDR1 is MGHDK and CDR2 is SYGVNS in the germline V gene. V was pared by 6 bases and J by 2 bases, with 5 bases between. The DNA for the CDR3 is TGTGCCAGCAGCCCTACCTACAATGAGCAGTTCTTC. Amino acids: CASSPTYNEQFF.